These T cell receptor beta chains were read from a single sample in a study of blood T cell repertoires in COVID-19. The data were produced by immunoSEQ multiplex PCR, yet TCRdb's version contains in-frame clones alone and is incomplete. The data contain hundreds of thousands of clones, around 86% of them singletons. The sequencing sample was made of PBMCs or T cells enriched from blood (not recorded which). The receptors were sampled from a man aged 55 to 69 who had recovered from COVID-19. The CDR3 runs from the conserved cysteine through the conserved F or W. The D gene is left open where the match is weak. Some rows have no size entry. The others give once, few or many, or a class for an expanded clone.

.,.,TRBJ1-2,TRBV4-1,CASSQVLTGRNNGYTF,TGCGCCAGCAGCCAAGTCCTAACAGGGAGAAATAATGGCTACACCTTC
.,.,TRBJ2-5,TRBV19,CASSERQETQYF,TGTGCCAGTAGTGAGCGCCAAGAGACCCAGTACTTC
.,TRBD2,TRBJ2-1,TRBV6-5,CASSYSGTTYNEQFF,TGTGCCAGCAGTTACTCGGGGACTACCTACAATGAGCAGTTCTTC
few,.,TRBJ2-3,TRBV11-2,CASSLDLSVESPTDTQYF,TGTGCCAGCAGCTTAGATCTGAGCGTAGAAAGTCCCACAGATACGCAGTATTTT
.,.,TRBJ1-6,TRBV11-2,CASSLVGGEVNSPLHF,TGTGCCAGCAGCTTAGTGGGAGGGGAGGTGAATTCACCCCTCCACTTT
.,TRBD1,TRBJ2-7,TRBV6-2/TRBV6-3,CASSRTGNEQYF,TGTGCCAGCAGTCGGACAGGAAACGAGCAGTACTTC
.,.,TRBJ2-1,TRBV6-1,CASSELAEGAYNEQFF,TGTGCCAGCAGTGAACTAGCGGAGGGGGCCTACAATGAGCAGTTCTTC
.,TRBD2,TRBJ2-2,TRBV6-5,CASRPMGGLGGELFF,TGTGCCAGCCGACCGATGGGAGGGCTCGGCGGGGAGCTGTTTTTT
.,.,TRBJ2-7,TRBV5-1,CASSWIPSGSDEQYF,TGCGCCAGCAGCTGGATTCCTAGTGGGAGCGACGAGCAGTACTTC
.,.,TRBJ1-1,TRBV11-1,CASSLTRNTEAFF,TGTGCCAGCAGCTTAACGAGGAACACTGAAGCTTTCTTT
.,TRBD2,TRBJ2-5,TRBV7-2,CASSSFALAGGEETQYF,TGTGCCAGCAGCTCTTTCGCACTAGCGGGAGGAGAAGAGACCCAGTACTTC
few,.,TRBJ1-6,TRBV7-8,CASSLPRGGALHF,TGTGCCAGCAGCTTACCACGCGGCGGGGCCCTCCACTTT
.,TRBD2,TRBJ2-7,TRBV2,CASSPVGGAYEQYF,TGTGCCAGCAGTCCCGTGGGAGGGGCCTACGAGCAGTACTTC
.,TRBD2,TRBJ2-3,TRBV5-4,CASRRSSGSTDTQYF,TGTGCCAGCAGACGGAGTAGCGGGAGTACAGATACGCAGTATTTT
few,TRBD1,TRBJ1-2,TRBV5-6,CASSQGQGGYGYTF,TGTGCCAGCAGCCAGGGACAGGGAGGATATGGCTACACCTTC
.,TRBD2,TRBJ2-1,TRBV5-1,CASTLVTSGYNEQFF,TGCGCCAGCACCCTCGTTACTAGCGGGTACAATGAGCAGTTCTTC
.,.,TRBJ1-1,TRBV7-2,CASSKGGWKTEAFF,TGTGCCAGCAGCAAGGGAGGGTGGAAAACTGAAGCTTTCTTT
.,.,TRBJ2-5,TRBV28,CASRSRETQYF,TGTGCCAGCAGGAGCCGCGAGACCCAGTACTTC
.,.,TRBJ2-7,TRBV7-7,CASSLMAGESYEQYF,TGTGCTAGCAGCTTGATGGCAGGGGAGTCCTACGAGCAGTACTTC
once,TRBD1,TRBJ1-2,TRBV7-3,CASSLPGGSGYTF,TGTGCCAGCAGCTTACCAGGGGGCAGTGGCTACACCTTC
.,TRBD2,TRBJ2-4,TRBV9,CASSVAGGNIQYF,TGTGCCAGCAGCGTAGCGGGGGGGAACATTCAGTACTTC
.,TRBD2,TRBJ2-3,TRBV7-3,CASSLNPSGRGADTQYF,TGTGCCAGCAGCTTAAACCCTAGCGGGAGGGGCGCAGATACGCAGTATTTT
.,.,TRBJ1-1,TRBV6-5,CASMTGKGGNTEAFF,TGTGCCAGCATGACAGGCAAAGGCGGGAACACTGAAGCTTTCTTT
.,TRBD2,TRBJ2-1,TRBV28,CASSPSSGRATEQFF,TGTGCCAGCAGTCCCTCTAGCGGGAGGGCCACTGAGCAGTTCTTC
once,TRBD2,TRBJ2-1,TRBV6-5,CASSTGLASYNEQFF,TGTGCCAGCAGTACGGGACTAGCTTCCTACAATGAGCAGTTCTTC
few,.,TRBJ2-1,TRBV3-1/TRBV3-2,CASSQINNEQFF,TGTGCCAGCAGCCAAATAAACAATGAGCAGTTCTTC
once,TRBD1,TRBJ2-1,TRBV7-3,CASSLGQGAIGSYNEQFF,TGTGCCAGCAGCTTAGGCCAGGGGGCGATCGGCTCCTACAATGAGCAGTTCTTC
.,TRBD1,TRBJ2-2,TRBV28,CASRDRVAGELFF,TGTGCCAGCAGGGACAGGGTGGCCGGGGAGCTGTTTTTT
.,.,TRBJ2-3,TRBV3-1/TRBV3-2,CASSLLQGARRDTQYF,TGTGCCAGCAGCCTCCTACAGGGAGCCCGTCGAGATACGCAGTATTTT
.,TRBD1,TRBJ1-4,TRBV7-2,CASSSMTGAREKLFF,TGTGCCAGCAGCTCGATGACAGGGGCTCGTGAAAAACTGTTTTTT
.,.,TRBJ2-3,TRBV10-3,CAISARKATSTDTQYF,TGTGCCATCAGTGCCAGGAAGGCAACCAGCACAGATACGCAGTATTTT
.,TRBD1,TRBJ1-3,TRBV20-1,CSASRGQGTGNTIYF,TGCAGTGCTAGTAGGGGACAGGGGACTGGAAACACCATATATTTT
.,TRBD1,TRBJ1-1,TRBV19,CASISTGLNTEAFF,TGTGCCAGTATTTCGACAGGGCTGAACACTGAAGCTTTCTTT
.,.,TRBJ2-3,TRBV5-1,CASSTLGRTDTQYF,TGCGCCAGCAGCACCCTGGGGAGGACAGATACGCAGTATTTT
.,.,TRBJ1-5,TRBV5-1,CASSLTGHPNQPQHF,TGCGCCAGCAGCCTCACGGGTCACCCAAATCAGCCCCAGCATTTT
.,TRBD1,TRBJ2-3,TRBV7-9,CASRKGTGRSADTQYF,TGTGCCAGCAGAAAGGGGACAGGACGCTCCGCAGATACGCAGTATTTT
.,.,TRBJ1-1,TRBV14,CASSLSWLNTEAFF,TGTGCCAGCAGCCTAAGTTGGCTGAACACTGAAGCTTTCTTT
.,TRBD2,TRBJ2-7,TRBV20-1,CSAGGSYEQYF,TGCAGTGCCGGCGGGAGCTACGAGCAGTACTTC
.,TRBD2,TRBJ2-3,TRBV9,CASSVEAGVGTDTQYF,TGTGCCAGCAGCGTAGAAGCGGGAGTCGGAACAGATACGCAGTATTTT
few,.,TRBJ2-7,TRBV11-2,CASSVGSNEQYF,TGTGCCAGCAGCGTGGGGAGTAACGAGCAGTACTTC
.,.,TRBJ2-3,TRBV27,CASSLSTGSTDTQYF,TGTGCCAGCAGTTTAAGCACAGGTAGCACAGATACGCAGTATTTT
.,.,TRBJ1-1,TRBV6-5,CASSYAGPNTEAFF,TGTGCCAGCAGTTACGCAGGGCCGAACACTGAAGCTTTCTTT
few,TRBD2,TRBJ2-2,TRBV7-3,CASSFDSGNVGELFF,TGTGCCAGCAGCTTTGATAGCGGGAATGTCGGGGAGCTGTTTTTT
.,.,TRBJ1-1,TRBV19,CASSIDPNVGDTEAFF,TGTGCCAGTAGTATAGATCCTAATGTCGGGGACACTGAAGCTTTCTTT
.,.,TRBJ1-3,TRBV9,CASSVDWSSGNTIYF,TGTGCCAGCAGCGTAGACTGGTCCTCTGGAAACACCATATATTTT
.,TRBD2,TRBJ2-3,TRBV10-3,CAISEYRASGTTDTQYF,TGTGCCATCAGTGAATACCGGGCTAGCGGGACCACAGATACGCAGTATTTT